The present T cell receptor (beta chain) was sequenced within a study of human T cells and chemical hapten exposure. Background on the study: Slight differences in pooled library volume were the main source of varying TCR yields across samples.

This clonotype was counted a few times. Time point indicated: healthy volunteer bleed at 2 weeks. Someone pulled total RNA out of unfractionated whole blood. What the library attached to individual cDNA molecules were unique molecular identifiers. Study processing details: Sample TCR totals centred on a median of about 100,000, ranging about 20,000 to 690,600. TCRdb ran MiXCR on the RACE reads and lists one entry per CDR3 protein. TCRdb's processing, not the authors', yielded these V and J calls. This table holds approximately 90,000 distinct CDR3 sequences, approximately 8.2% found once. CDR3 length: 15 residues. In germline, CDR1 is MDHEN, CDR2 SYDVKM. V was cut by 0 bases and J by 6 bases, with 12 bases left in between.

The sample was whole blood. This chain joins TRBV28 and TRBJ2-1; the D is unclear. The origin of this receptor is a female donor in good health. Some clones in this sample may be carry-over from other donors' samples. CDR3 loop: CASSLWQVGPNEQFF. The CDR3 region has the DNA TGTGCCAGCAGTTTATGGCAGGTAGGGCCCAATGAGCAGTTCTTC.